This TCR beta chain comes out of a study of blood T cell repertoires in COVID-19. Study-wide context: Sites across the United States, Italy and Spain contributed samples from acute and convalescent COVID-19. PBMCs, B-cell-depleted T cells, or T cells were the source of the cDNA or gDNA that made up the material.

From germline, CDR1 is SEHNR and CDR2 FQNEAQ (reference sequence). The CDR3 consists of 15 residues. V lost 5 bases to trimming and J lost 3 bases, with 13 bases between them. Original analysis: Estimation of nucleated cell counts relied on the amplification of reference gene primers. Data came from immunoSEQ multiplex PCR; TCRdb stores just in-frame clones and leaves some out. V, J and clone size are taken as reported in that table, and D and trimming were inferred from the DNA itself. The table includes roughly 460,000 clones, about 90% detected once. The V and J genes are TRBV7-9 and TRBJ2-2, with a weak D call TRBD1 (6 bases). Material for sequencing was peripheral blood. The source of this sequence is a man aged 18 to 35 with COVID-19, enrolled during active disease. CDR3 DNA: TGTGCCAGCAGCACGGATACAGGGTACACCGGGGAGCTGTTTTTT. As protein: CASSTDTGYTGELFF. Drawing the rest from reference TRBV7-9 and TRBJ2-2, the complete variable domain is DTGVSQNPRHKITKRGQNVTFRCDPISEHNRLYWYRQTLGQGPEFLTYFQNEAQLEKSRLLSDRFSAERPKGSFSTLEIQRTEQGDSAMYLCASSTDTGYTGELFFGEGSRLTVL.